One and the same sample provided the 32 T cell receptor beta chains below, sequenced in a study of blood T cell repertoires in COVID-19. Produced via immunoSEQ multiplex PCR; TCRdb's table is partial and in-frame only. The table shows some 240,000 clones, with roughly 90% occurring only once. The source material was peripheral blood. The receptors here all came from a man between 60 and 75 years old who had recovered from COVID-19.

CDR3 residues: CASSLDGTGKGQPQHF. CDR3 DNA sequence: TGCGCCAGCAGCTTGGACGGGACAGGTAAAGGTCAGCCCCAGCATTTT. The rearrangement links TRBV5-1 to TRBJ1-5; 8 nucleotides agree with TRBD1. The germline V gene has CDR1 SGHRS and CDR2 YFSETQ. J gave up 6 bases and V 0 bases, and 8 bases lay outside the gene matches. This CDR3 is 16 amino acids long.

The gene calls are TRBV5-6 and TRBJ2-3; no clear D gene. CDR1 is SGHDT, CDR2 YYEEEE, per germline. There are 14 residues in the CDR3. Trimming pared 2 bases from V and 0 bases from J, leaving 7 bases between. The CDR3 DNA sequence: TGTGCCAGCAGCTTTCCCCCTAGCACAGATACGCAGTATTTT. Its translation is CASSFPPSTDTQYF.

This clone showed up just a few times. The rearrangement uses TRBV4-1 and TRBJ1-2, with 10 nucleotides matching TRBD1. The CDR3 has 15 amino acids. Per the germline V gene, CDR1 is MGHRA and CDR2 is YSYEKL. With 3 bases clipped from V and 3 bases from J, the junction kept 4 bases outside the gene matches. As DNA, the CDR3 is TGCGCCAGCAGCCAGGGACAGGGGTTCGACTATGGCTACACCTTC. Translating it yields CASSQGQGFDYGYTF.

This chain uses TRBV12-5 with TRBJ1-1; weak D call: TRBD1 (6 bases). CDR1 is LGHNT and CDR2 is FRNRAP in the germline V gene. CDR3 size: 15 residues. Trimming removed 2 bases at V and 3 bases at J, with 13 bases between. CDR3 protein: CASGLTTGKYTEAFF. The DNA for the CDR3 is TGTGCTAGTGGTTTGACAACAGGGAAATACACTGAAGCTTTCTTT.

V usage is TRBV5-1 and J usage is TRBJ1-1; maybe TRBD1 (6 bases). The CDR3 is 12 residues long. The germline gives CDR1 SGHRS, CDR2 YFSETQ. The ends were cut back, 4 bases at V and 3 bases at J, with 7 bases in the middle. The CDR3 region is CASSAGDTEAFF. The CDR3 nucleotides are TGCGCCAGCAGCGCAGGGGACACTGAAGCTTTCTTT.

CDR3 amino acids: CASSSGTGRETQYF. In DNA, the CDR3 is TGCGCCAGCAGCTCCGGAACAGGGCGGGAGACCCAGTACTTC. V usage is TRBV5-1 and J usage is TRBJ2-5; D is possibly TRBD1 (6 bases). From germline, CDR1 is SGHRS and CDR2 YFSETQ. Trimming removed 3 bases from V and 5 bases from J, with 14 bases in between. The CDR3 runs 14 residues.

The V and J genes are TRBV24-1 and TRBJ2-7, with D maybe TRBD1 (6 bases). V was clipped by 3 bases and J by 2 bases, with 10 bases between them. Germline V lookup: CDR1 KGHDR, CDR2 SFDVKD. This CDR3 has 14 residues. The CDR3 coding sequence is TGTGCCACCAGTGATAGCAGGGGAACCTACGAGCAGTACTTC. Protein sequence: CATSDSRGTYEQYF.

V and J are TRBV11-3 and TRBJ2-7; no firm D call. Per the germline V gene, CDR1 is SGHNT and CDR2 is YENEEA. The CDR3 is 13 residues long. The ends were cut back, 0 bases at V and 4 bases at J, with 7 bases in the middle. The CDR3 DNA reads TGTGCCAGCAGCTTAGATCAGGCATACGAGCAGTACTTC. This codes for CASSLDQAYEQYF.

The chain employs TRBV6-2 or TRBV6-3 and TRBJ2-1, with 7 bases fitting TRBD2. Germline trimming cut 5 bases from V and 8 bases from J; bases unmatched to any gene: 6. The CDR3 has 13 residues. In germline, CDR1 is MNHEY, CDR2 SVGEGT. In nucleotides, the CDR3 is TGTGCCAGCAGTACGGGGGGTTTTTATGAGCAGTTCTTC. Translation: CASSTGGFYEQFF.

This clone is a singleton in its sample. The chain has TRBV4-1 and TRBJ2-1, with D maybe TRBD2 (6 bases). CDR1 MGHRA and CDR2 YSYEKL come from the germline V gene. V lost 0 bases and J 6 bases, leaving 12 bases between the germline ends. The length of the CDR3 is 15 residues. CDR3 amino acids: CASSQDGRRGNEQFF. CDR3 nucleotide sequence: TGCGCCAGCAGCCAAGATGGGAGGAGGGGCAATGAGCAGTTCTTC.

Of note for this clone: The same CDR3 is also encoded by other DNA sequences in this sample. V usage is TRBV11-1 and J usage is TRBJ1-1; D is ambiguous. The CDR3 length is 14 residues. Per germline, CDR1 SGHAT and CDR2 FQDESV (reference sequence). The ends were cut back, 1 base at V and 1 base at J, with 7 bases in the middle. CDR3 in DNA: TGTGCCAGCAGCTTAGGAGGCAGGAACACTGAAGCTTTCTTT. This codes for CASSLGGRNTEAFF.

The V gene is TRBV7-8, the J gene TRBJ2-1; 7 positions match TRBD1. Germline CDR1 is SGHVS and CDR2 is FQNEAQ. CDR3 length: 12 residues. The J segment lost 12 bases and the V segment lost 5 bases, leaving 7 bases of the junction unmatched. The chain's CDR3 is CASSPQGYVQFF. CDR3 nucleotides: TGTGCCAGCAGCCCACAGGGGTATGTGCAGTTCTTC.

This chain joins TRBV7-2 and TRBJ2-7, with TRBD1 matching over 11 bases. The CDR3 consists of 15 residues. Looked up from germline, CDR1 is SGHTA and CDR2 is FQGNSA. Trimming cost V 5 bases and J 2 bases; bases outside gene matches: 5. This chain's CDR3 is CASSRGTGGTYEQYF. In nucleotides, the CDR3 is TGTGCCAGCAGCAGGGGGACAGGGGGGACCTACGAGCAGTACTTC.

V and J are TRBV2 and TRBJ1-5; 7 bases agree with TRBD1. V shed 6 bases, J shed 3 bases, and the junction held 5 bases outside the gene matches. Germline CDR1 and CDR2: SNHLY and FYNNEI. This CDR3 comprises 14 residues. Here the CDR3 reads CASSRDSLNQPQHF. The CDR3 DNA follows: TGTGCCAGCAGCCGGGACAGCCTCAATCAGCCCCAGCATTTT. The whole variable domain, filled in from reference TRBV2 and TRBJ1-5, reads EPEVTQTPSHQVTQMGQEVILRCVPISNHLYFYWYRQILGQKVEFLVSFYNNEISEKSEIFDDQFSVERPDGSNFTLKIRSTKLEDSAMYFCASSRDSLNQPQHFGDGTRLSIL.

This CDR3 is CASSLPTGTNSPLHF. For the CDR3, the DNA is TGTGCCAGCTCACTCCCGACAGGGACTAATTCACCCCTCCACTTT. V is TRBV18 and J is TRBJ1-6, with 7 nucleotides matching TRBD1. The CDR3 is 15 residues long. Looked up from germline, CDR1 is KGHSH and CDR2 is LQKENI. V lost 4 bases to trimming and J lost 6 bases; unmatched junction nucleotides: 6.

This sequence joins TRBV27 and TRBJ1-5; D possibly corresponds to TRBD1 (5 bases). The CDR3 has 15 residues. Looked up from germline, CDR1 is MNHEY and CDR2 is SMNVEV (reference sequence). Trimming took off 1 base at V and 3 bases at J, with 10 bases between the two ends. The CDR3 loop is CASSLLRGPNQPQHF. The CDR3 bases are TGTGCCAGCAGTTTATTAAGGGGTCCCAATCAGCCCCAGCATTTT.

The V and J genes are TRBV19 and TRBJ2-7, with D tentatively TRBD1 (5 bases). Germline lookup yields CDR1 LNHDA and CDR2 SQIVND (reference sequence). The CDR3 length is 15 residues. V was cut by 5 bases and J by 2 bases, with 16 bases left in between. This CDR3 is CASSALNRKTYEQYF. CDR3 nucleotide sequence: TGTGCCAGTAGTGCCCTGAACAGGAAGACCTACGAGCAGTACTTC.

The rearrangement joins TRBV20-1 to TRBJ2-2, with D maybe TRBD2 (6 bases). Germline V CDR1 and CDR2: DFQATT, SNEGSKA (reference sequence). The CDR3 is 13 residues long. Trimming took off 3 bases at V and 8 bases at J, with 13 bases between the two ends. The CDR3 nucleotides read TGCAGTGCTAGTGCTACGGGAGCTGGGGAGCTGTTTTTT. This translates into CSASATGAGELFF.

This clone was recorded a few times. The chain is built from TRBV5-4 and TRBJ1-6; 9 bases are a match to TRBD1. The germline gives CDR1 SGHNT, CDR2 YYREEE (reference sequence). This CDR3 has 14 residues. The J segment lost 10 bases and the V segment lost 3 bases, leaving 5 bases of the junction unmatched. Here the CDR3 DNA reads TGTGCCAGCAGCTGGAGGGACAGGGAATCACCCCTCCACTTT. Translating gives CASSWRDRESPLHF. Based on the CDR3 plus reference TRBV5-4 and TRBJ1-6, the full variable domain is ETGVTQSPTHLIKTRGQQVTLRCSSQSGHNTVSWYQQALGQGPQFIFQYYREEENGRGNFPPRFSGLQFPNYSSELNVNALELDDSALYLCASSWRDRESPLHFGNGTRLTVT.

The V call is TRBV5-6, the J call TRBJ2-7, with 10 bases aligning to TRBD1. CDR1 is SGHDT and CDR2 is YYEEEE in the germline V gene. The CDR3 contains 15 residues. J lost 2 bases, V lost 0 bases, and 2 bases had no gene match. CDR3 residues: CASSLATGGTYEQYF. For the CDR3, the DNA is TGTGCCAGCAGCTTGGCGACAGGGGGCACCTACGAGCAGTACTTC.

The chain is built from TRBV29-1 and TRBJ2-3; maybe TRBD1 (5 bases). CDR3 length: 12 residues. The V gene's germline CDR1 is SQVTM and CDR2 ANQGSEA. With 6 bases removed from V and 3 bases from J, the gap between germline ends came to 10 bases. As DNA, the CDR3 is TGCAGCGTAGGGCAGGGAACAGATACGCAGTATTTT. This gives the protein CSVGQGTDTQYF.

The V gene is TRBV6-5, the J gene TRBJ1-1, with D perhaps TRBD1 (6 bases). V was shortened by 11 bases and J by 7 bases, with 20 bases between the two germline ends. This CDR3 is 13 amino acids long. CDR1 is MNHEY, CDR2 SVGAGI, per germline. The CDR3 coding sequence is TGTGCCCTATCCGCTGACAGGCGTTTTGAAGCTTTCTTT. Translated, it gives CALSADRRFEAFF.

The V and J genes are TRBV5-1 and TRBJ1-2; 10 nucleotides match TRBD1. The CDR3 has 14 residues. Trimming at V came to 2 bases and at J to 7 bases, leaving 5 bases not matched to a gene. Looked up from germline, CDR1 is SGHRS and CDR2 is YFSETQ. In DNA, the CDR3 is TGCGCCAGCAGCTTACCGGGACAGGGGAGTGGCTACACCTTC. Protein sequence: CASSLPGQGSGYTF.

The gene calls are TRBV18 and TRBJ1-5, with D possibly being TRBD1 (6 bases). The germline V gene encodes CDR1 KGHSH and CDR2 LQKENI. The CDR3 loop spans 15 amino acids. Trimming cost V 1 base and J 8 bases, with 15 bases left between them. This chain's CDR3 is CASSPLSGGLEPQHF. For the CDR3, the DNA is TGTGCCAGCTCACCACTATCGGGGGGCTTGGAGCCCCAGCATTTT.

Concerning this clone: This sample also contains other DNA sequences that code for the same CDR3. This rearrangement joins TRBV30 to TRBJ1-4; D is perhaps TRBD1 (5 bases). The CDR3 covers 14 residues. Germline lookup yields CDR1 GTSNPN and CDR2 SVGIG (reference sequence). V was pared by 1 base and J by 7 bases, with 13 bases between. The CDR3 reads CAWSEVLGGEKLFF. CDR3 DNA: TGTGCCTGGAGTGAAGTCCTGGGGGGTGAAAAACTGTTTTTT.

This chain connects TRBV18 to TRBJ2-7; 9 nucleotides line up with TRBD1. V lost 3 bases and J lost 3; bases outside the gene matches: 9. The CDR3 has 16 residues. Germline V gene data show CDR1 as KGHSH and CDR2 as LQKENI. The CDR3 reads CASSPSGTGMSYEQYF. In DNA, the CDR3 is TGTGCCAGCTCACCTTCCGGGACAGGGATGAGCTACGAGCAGTACTTC.

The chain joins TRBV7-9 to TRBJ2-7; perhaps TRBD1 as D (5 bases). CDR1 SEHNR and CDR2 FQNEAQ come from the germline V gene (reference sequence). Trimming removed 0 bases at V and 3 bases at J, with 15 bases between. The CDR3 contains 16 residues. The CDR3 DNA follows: TGTGCCAGCAGCTTAGCGACCTCCCAGGGAAGCTACGAGCAGTACTTC. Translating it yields CASSLATSQGSYEQYF.

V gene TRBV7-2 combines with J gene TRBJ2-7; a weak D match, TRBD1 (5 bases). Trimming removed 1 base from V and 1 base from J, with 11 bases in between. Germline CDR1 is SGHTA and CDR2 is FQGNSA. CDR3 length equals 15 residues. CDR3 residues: CASSLGQPTSYEQYF. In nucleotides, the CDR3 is TGTGCCAGCAGCTTAGGACAGCCTACTTCCTACGAGCAGTACTTC.

CDR3 DNA: TGCGCCAGCAGCTTGTTCAGGGTGTCATCCGGGGAGCTGTTTTTT. It specifies CASSLFRVSSGELFF. The rearrangement joins TRBV5-1 to TRBJ2-2; tentatively, D is TRBD1 (5 bases). V was shortened by 1 base and J by 6 bases, with 13 bases between the two germline ends. Germline values: CDR1 SGHRS, CDR2 YFSETQ. This CDR3 has 15 amino acids.

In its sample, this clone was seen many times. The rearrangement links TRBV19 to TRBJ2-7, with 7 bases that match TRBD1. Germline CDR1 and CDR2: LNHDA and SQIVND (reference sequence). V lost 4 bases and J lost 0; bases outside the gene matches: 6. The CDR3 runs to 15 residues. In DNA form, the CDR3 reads TGTGCCAGTAGTAGGGGGACAGATTACTCCTACGAGCAGTACTTC. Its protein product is CASSRGTDYSYEQYF.

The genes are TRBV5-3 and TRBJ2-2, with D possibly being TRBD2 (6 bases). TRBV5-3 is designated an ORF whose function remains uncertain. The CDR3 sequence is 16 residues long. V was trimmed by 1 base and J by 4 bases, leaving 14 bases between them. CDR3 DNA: TGTGCCAGAAGCTTGAAAGCAGGGAGGAGCACCGGGGAGCTGTTTTTT. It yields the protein CARSLKAGRSTGELFF.

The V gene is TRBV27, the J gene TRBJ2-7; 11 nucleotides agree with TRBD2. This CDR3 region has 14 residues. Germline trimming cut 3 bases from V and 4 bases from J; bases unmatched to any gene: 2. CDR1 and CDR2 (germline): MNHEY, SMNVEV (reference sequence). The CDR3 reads CASSLTSGNYEQYF. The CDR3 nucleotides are TGTGCCAGCAGTTTGACTAGCGGGAATTACGAGCAGTACTTC.